Below, one TCR beta chain is given with its context. This sample stems from a study of cytomegalovirus exposure and HLA in healthy donors. Measured with immunoSEQ multiplex PCR; TCRdb has only the in-frame clones, and not every one. The table has about 130,000 clones, 89% seen once. After removal of 0 bases from V and 4 bases from J, the junction contained 11 bases not matched to a gene. CDR1 and CDR2 (germline): SGHAT, FQNNGV. The CDR3 length is 18 residues. Sequenced material: PBMCs. The source is a woman between 18 and 30 years old in good health and CMV-seronegative. This chain links TRBV11-2 with TRBJ2-2; 7 nucleotides match TRBD1. CDR3 residues: CASSLDPGQTVLTGELFF. CDR3 bases: TGTGCCAGCAGCTTAGATCCGGGACAGACCGTCCTCACCGGGGAGCTGTTTTTT.